These T cell receptor beta chains were read from a single sample in a study of T-cell reconstitution after alpha-beta-depleted transplantation in children. TCRdb redid the calling of the PCR reads with MiXCR, one entry per CDR3 protein. Here the sample spans about 500,000 distinct CDR3 sequences, approximately 32% being singletons. The sequencing here drew on PBMCs from the stem cell graft donor, taken from the stem cell graft. Every receptor here comes from a human donor who donated a stem cell graft to a child with aplastic anemia. Each CDR3 is given with its conserved first and last residue.

>TRBJ2-1|TRBV5-1|17
CASSLDAIRLDYNEQFF
>TRBJ2-2|TRBV18|16
CASSPRQGSSTGELFF
>TRBJ2-5|TRBV20-1|14
CSASSGPSVETQYF
>TRBJ1-1|TRBV28|15
CASTPYRIGNTEAFF
>TRBJ1-5|TRBV3-1|15
CASSQDGEGAQPQHF
>TRBJ2-1|TRBV20-1|14
CSARVAGDHNEQFF
>TRBJ2-1|TRBV4-3|11
CASSLGSVQFF
>TRBJ2-1|TRBV20-1|14
CSAPNGDLYNEQFF
>TRBJ2-5|TRBV5-6|16
CASSQGTSRRQETQYF
>TRBJ2-7|TRBV19|14
CASSIGQGINEQYF
>TRBJ1-5|TRBV20-1|13
CSAARGPNQPQHF
>TRBJ1-2|TRBV12-3/TRBV12-4|13
CASSFARAYGYTF
>TRBJ1-5|TRBV27|15
CASRTGTVSNQPQHF
>TRBJ2-1|TRBV5-6|17
CASSSRPGTSYTNEQFF
>TRBJ2-3|TRBV20-1|12
CSAWPEADTQYF
>TRBJ2-2|TRBV14|13
CASSQQPTGELFF
>TRBJ2-1|TRBV24-1|15
CATSDAAGTRDEQFF
>TRBJ2-1|TRBV27|17
CASSFLQTSGIHDEQFF
>TRBJ2-1|TRBV5-6|12
CASSWADNEQFF
>TRBJ2-3|TRBV5-6|16
CASSIPPSGSTDTQYF
>TRBJ2-1|TRBV7-2|12
CASSQLVNEQFF
>TRBJ1-5|TRBV20-1|15
CSASPSSGGNQPQHF
>TRBJ1-2|TRBV12-3/TRBV12-4|12
CASSLRESGYTF
>TRBJ2-7|TRBV3-1|18
CASSQDRDTSDISYEQYF
>TRBJ1-1|TRBV10-1|13
CASSEVRGQQAFF
>TRBJ2-5|TRBV5-1|15
CASSKVQGNQETQYF
>TRBJ2-7|TRBV29-1|13
CSVELSGRYEQYF
>TRBJ2-1|TRBV10-3|17
CAISGPEGTGGINEQFF
>TRBJ1-1|TRBV18|14
CASSQGQGETEAFF
>TRBJ2-1|TRBV12-3/TRBV12-4|12
CASRPADNEQFF
>TRBJ2-1|TRBV20-1|16
CSASHMSSGADSEQFF
>TRBJ2-4|TRBV7-2|16
CASSLEWPEGKNIQYF
>TRBJ1-1|TRBV28|17
CASSLIPPQRPGIEAFF
>TRBJ2-3|TRBV9|12
CASSRGADTQYF
>TRBJ2-3|TRBV5-1|15
CASSVTVPRTDTQYF
>TRBJ2-5|TRBV20-1|13
CSARSTGKETQYF
>TRBJ2-1|TRBV20-1|14
CSARGSERVNEQFF
>TRBJ2-7|TRBV3-1|11
CASSQAGEQYF
>TRBJ2-7|TRBV18|16
CASSPLSEPTSYEQYF
>TRBJ2-2|TRBV4-3|14
CASSRQEATGELFF
>TRBJ2-3|TRBV12-3/TRBV12-4|13
CASSQGYTDTQYF
>TRBJ2-1|TRBV10-3|13
CASSAGGNNEQFF
>TRBJ2-1|TRBV6-5|16
CASSYVWTGRGSEQFF
>TRBJ1-4|TRBV7-9|16
CASSGVYWDKDEKLFF
>TRBJ2-1|TRBV7-6|20
CASSSRRLAGGPTPYNEQFF
>TRBJ2-1|TRBV7-2|13
CASSLVGRNEQFF
>TRBJ2-1|TRBV10-3|15
CAISDRPSGNVEQFF
>TRBJ2-5|TRBV5-1|19
CASSLVPGLTSGVRETQYF
>TRBJ1-5|TRBV30|13
CAWSVGDNQPQHF
>TRBJ2-1|TRBV19|14
CASSISYSYNEQFF
>TRBJ2-3|TRBV10-2|15
CASSAGTGFADTQYF
>TRBJ1-5|TRBV6-5|15
CASSYRTGGHQPQHF
>TRBJ2-1|TRBV7-9|12
CASSSGKNEQFF